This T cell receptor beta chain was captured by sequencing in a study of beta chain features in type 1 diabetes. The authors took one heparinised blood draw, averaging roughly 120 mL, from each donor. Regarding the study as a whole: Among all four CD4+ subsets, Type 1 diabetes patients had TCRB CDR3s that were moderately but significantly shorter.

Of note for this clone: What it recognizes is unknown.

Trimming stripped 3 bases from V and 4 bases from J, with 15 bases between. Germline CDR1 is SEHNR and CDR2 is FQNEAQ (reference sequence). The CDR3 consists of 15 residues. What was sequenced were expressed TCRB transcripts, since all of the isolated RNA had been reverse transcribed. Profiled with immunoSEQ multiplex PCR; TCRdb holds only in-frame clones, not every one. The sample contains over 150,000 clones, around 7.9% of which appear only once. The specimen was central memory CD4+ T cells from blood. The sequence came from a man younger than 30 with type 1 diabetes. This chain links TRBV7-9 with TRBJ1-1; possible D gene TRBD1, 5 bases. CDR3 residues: CASSFSNIDSTEAFF. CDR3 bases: TGTGCCAGCAGCTTCTCGAACATTGACAGCACTGAAGCTTTCTTT.